Reported below is one TCR beta chain. The antigen is unknown. CD45RO-negative CD8 cells positively selected for CCR7 made up the naive population, which excluded terminally differentiated effector memory CD45RA+ cells. Trimming shortened V by 6 bases and J by 5 bases, and 7 bases separated the two germline ends. Germline V CDR1 and CDR2: SEHNR, FQNEAQ (reference sequence). CDR3 length equals 11 residues. Tens of thousands of T cell genomes, or approximately 190 ng DNA, went into the sorted-subset replicate PCRs. Using immunoSEQ multiplex PCR, the repertoire was profiled, and TCRdb retains in-frame clones only, with some absent. The top ten clones hold roughly 1.7% of a sample with about 2.1 million clones, about 92% of them seen once. This entry is derived from a study of shared clonotypes between healthy human individuals. Study-wide context: Three plates were used per donor for CD4 naive, three for CD4 memory, two for CD8 naive and one for CD8 memory.

Study-wide results and limits: The study's rarefaction showed incomplete sorted-subset sequencing despite large depth. Investigators collected only blood, and repertoires in tissues likely differ.

The clonotype originates from a young man in good health. Some clones in this sample may be carry-over from other donors' samples. The chain employs TRBV7-9 and TRBJ1-1; D is undetermined. Sequencing was carried out using naive CD8+ T cells from PBMCs. CDR3 DNA sequence: TGTGCCAGCAGTTATAGTACTGAAGCTTTCTTT. It codes for CASSYSTEAFF. Drawing the rest from reference TRBV7-9 and TRBJ1-1, the complete variable domain is DTGVSQNPRHKITKRGQNVTFRCDPISEHNRLYWYRQTLGQGPEFLTYFQNEAQLEKSRLLSDRFSAERPKGSFSTLEIQRTEQGDSAMYLCASSYSTEAFFGQGTRLTVV.